These 27 T cell receptor beta chains originate from one sample sequenced in a study of cytotoxic CD8 clonotypes in ibrutinib-treated CLL. Repertoires were generated with immunoSEQ multiplex PCR, while TCRdb's copy carries only in-frame clones and drops some. The sample carries roughly 250,000 clones, 70% recorded once. The source was PBMCs, collected after 24 months of ibrutinib treatment. These receptor sequences come from a human donor with chronic lymphocytic leukemia.

The CDR3 region has the DNA TGTGCCACCGAGAGGAAAGATACGCAGTATTTT. Its protein product is CATERKDTQYF. This sequence joins TRBV6-6 and TRBJ2-3, with D unresolved. CDR3 size: 11 residues. The ends were cut back, 10 bases at V and 5 bases at J, with 10 bases in the middle. CDR1 is MNHNY, CDR2 SVGAGI, per germline (reference sequence).

V is TRBV7-9 and J is TRBJ1-2, with D perhaps matching TRBD1 (5 bases). The CDR3 is made up of 15 amino acids. V gave up 5 bases and J gave up 0 bases, with 13 bases separating them. Germline assignment: CDR1 SEHNR and CDR2 FQNEAQ (reference sequence). CDR3 nucleotide sequence: TGTGCCAGCAGCATTAACAGGATTTCTAACTATGGCTACACCTTC. It specifies CASSINRISNYGYTF. Drawing the rest from reference TRBV7-9 and TRBJ1-2, the complete variable domain is DTGVSQNPRHKITKRGQNVTFRCDPISEHNRLYWYRQTLGQGPEFLTYFQNEAQLEKSRLLSDRFSAERPKGSFSTLEIQRTEQGDSAMYLCASSINRISNYGYTFGSGTRLTVV.

V and J are TRBV9 and TRBJ1-3, with a weak D call TRBD1 (6 bases). The CDR3 spans 17 residues. Trimming removed 0 bases from V and 2 bases from J, with 15 bases in between. CDR1 and CDR2 from the germline V gene are SGDLS and YYNGEE. The CDR3 protein is CASSVGPPGAPGNTIYF. Here the CDR3 DNA reads TGTGCCAGCAGCGTAGGACCCCCGGGGGCGCCTGGAAACACCATATATTTT.

The chain uses TRBV30 and TRBJ1-2, with D maybe TRBD1 (5 bases). This CDR3 region has 12 residues. Germline V gives CDR1 GTSNPN, CDR2 SVGIG (reference sequence). V lost 4 bases and J lost 4, with 10 bases in between. The CDR3: CAWTTGTYGYTF. The CDR3 DNA sequence: TGTGCCTGGACGACCGGGACCTATGGCTACACCTTC.

This chain uses TRBV2 with TRBJ1-5, with D hard to call. The germline V gene encodes CDR1 SNHLY and CDR2 FYNNEI. V was trimmed by 1 base and J by 14 bases, leaving 18 bases between them. CDR3 length equals 14 residues. The CDR3 DNA sequence: TGTGCCAGCAGTGAAGGCCAATGGCGGACTTCAGAGCATTTT. The encoded protein is CASSEGQWRTSEHF.

The sample holds a few counts of this clone. The chain combines TRBV4-2 with TRBJ2-1; D call uncertain. The CDR3 has 15 residues. The germline CDR1 and CDR2 sequences are LGHNA and YNFKEQ. The V and J ends lost 1 base and 10 bases respectively, with 17 bases between them. This CDR3 is CASSQGQGSSGEQFF. In nucleotides, the CDR3 is TGTGCCAGCAGCCAAGGCCAAGGGTCCTCCGGGGAGCAGTTCTTC.

This clone turned up a few times. The V and J genes are TRBV5-1 and TRBJ1-1, with D tentatively TRBD1 (5 bases). The length of the CDR3 is 15 residues. V lost 0 bases and J 3 bases, leaving 12 bases between the germline ends. CDR1 is SGHRS and CDR2 is YFSETQ in the germline V gene. The CDR3 protein is CASSLEGRVDTEAFF. The DNA for the CDR3 is TGCGCCAGCAGCTTGGAAGGCAGGGTGGACACTGAAGCTTTCTTT.

V usage is TRBV5-1 and J usage is TRBJ1-3; tentatively, D is TRBD1 (6 bases). The CDR3 covers 15 residues. Germline V gives CDR1 SGHRS, CDR2 YFSETQ. The V and J ends lost 4 bases and 4 bases respectively, with 15 bases between them. Here the CDR3 DNA reads TGCGCCAGCAGCCGGACAGCGTCGGGGGGAAACACCATATATTTT. Its protein is CASSRTASGGNTIYF.

J is TRBJ2-1 and V is TRBV30, with D possibly matching TRBD2 (5 bases). The CDR3 is 14 residues long. The germline gives CDR1 GTSNPN, CDR2 SVGIG (reference sequence). V was clipped by 4 bases and J by 6 bases, with 16 bases between them. CDR3 in amino acids: CAWNGGLVGNEQFF. DNA of the CDR3: TGTGCCTGGAATGGTGGACTGGTCGGCAATGAGCAGTTCTTC.

This clone turned up a few times. The CDR3 nucleotides are TGTGCCACCAGCATAGCGGGGGGCACAGATACGCAGTATTTT. As protein: CATSIAGGTDTQYF. The chain has TRBV15 and TRBJ2-3, with 9 bases lining up with TRBD2. Germline lookup yields CDR1 LNHNV and CDR2 YYDKDF (reference sequence). V gave up 4 bases and J gave up 1 base; unmatched junction bases: 0. The CDR3 loop spans 14 amino acids.

The J gene is TRBJ1-5, the V gene TRBV18; no reliable D call. This CDR3 region has 15 residues. Per germline, CDR1 KGHSH and CDR2 LQKENI. Trimming removed 6 bases at V and 4 bases at J, with 16 bases between. The CDR3 spells CASSVREGTNQPQHF. The CDR3 nucleotides are TGTGCCAGCTCGGTCCGCGAGGGAACGAATCAGCCCCAGCATTTT. Full variable domain (remainder filled in from reference TRBV18 and TRBJ1-5): NAGVMQNPRHLVRRRGQEARLRCSPMKGHSHVYWYRQLPEEGLKFMVYLQKENIIDESGMPKERFSAEFPKEGPSILRIQQVVRGDSAAYFCASSVREGTNQPQHFGDGTRLSIL.

A single count supports this clone. This chain links TRBV28 with TRBJ1-4, with D tentatively TRBD1 (5 bases). In germline, CDR1 is MDHEN, CDR2 SYDVKM. V was cut by 5 bases and J by 4 bases, with 14 bases left in between. The CDR3 has 15 amino acids. The CDR3 spells CASSLSQGNNEKLFF. The CDR3 nucleotides read TGTGCCAGCAGTCTCTCCCAGGGCAATAATGAAAAACTGTTTTTT. The variable domain in full, completed from reference TRBV28 and TRBJ1-4, reads DVKVTQSSRYLVKRTGEKVFLECVQDMDHENMFWYRQDPGLGLRLIYFSYDVKMKEKGDIPEGYSVSREKKERFSLILESASTNQTSMYLCASSLSQGNNEKLFFGSGTQLSVL.

In its sample, this clone was seen a few times. The chain carries TRBV27 and TRBJ1-4, with 7 bases fitting TRBD1. The CDR3 consists of 15 residues. Per the germline V gene, CDR1 is MNHEY and CDR2 is SMNVEV (reference sequence). V was pared by 5 bases and J by 7 bases, with 10 bases of the junction left unmatched. CDR3 in amino acids: CASSLTGTASEKLFF. CDR3 sequence (DNA): TGTGCCAGCAGTCTTACAGGGACAGCAAGTGAAAAACTGTTTTTT. The whole variable domain, filled in from reference TRBV27 and TRBJ1-4, reads EAQVTQNPRYLITVTGKKLTVTCSQNMNHEYMSWYRQDPGLGLRQIYYSMNVEVTDKGDVPEGYKVSRKEKRNFPLILESPSPNQTSLYFCASSLTGTASEKLFFGSGTQLSVL.

The chain has TRBV9 and TRBJ2-2; 7 nucleotides align to TRBD1. V shed 0 bases, J shed 1 base, and the junction held 12 bases outside the gene matches. The CDR3 is 19 residues long. Per the germline V gene, CDR1 is SGDLS and CDR2 is YYNGEE. CDR3 DNA: TGTGCCAGCAGCGTAGCTTGGACAGGTTACCTACAGAACACCGGGGAGCTGTTTTTT. It yields the protein CASSVAWTGYLQNTGELFF.

V gene TRBV7-9 combines with J gene TRBJ2-1, with 9 bases lining up with TRBD2. The CDR3 contains 16 residues. V was clipped by 3 bases and J by 5 bases; unmatched bases: 8. In germline, CDR1 is SEHNR, CDR2 FQNEAQ (reference sequence). In DNA, the CDR3 is TGTGCCAGCAGCTTCGGTGCGGGAGGGGTTAACAATGAGCAGTTCTTC. Protein product: CASSFGAGGVNNEQFF.

CDR3 residues: CASSRGQGEQYF. In DNA form, the CDR3 reads TGTGCCAGCAGTCGGGGACAGGGCGAGCAGTACTTC. V is TRBV6-5 and J is TRBJ2-7; 9 bases match TRBD1. J lost 6 bases, V lost 5 bases, and 2 bases had no gene match. The CDR3 is made up of 12 amino acids. Germline CDR1 reads MNHEY; CDR2 reads SVGAGI.

In this sample, this clone turned up a few times. This chain uses TRBV7-3 with TRBJ1-3; D gene unclear. Between the trimmed V and J ends, which lost 3 bases and 4 bases, there was a span of 13 bases. Germline V CDR1 and CDR2: SGHTA, FQGTGA. This CDR3 is built from 15 residues. Here the CDR3 reads CASSFGPPAGNTIYF. CDR3 coding DNA: TGTGCCAGCAGCTTCGGTCCTCCTGCCGGAAACACCATATATTTT.

The rearrangement uses TRBV9 and TRBJ2-1; 7 positions agree with TRBD1. Germline V gives CDR1 SGDLS, CDR2 YYNGEE. The CDR3 loop spans 14 amino acids. The V gene end was trimmed by 4 bases and the J gene end by 7 bases; junction bases not matched to a gene: 8. DNA for the CDR3: TGTGCCAGCAGCCTCTCGCCAGGGGGAAATGAGCAGTTCTTC. This encodes CASSLSPGGNEQFF.

The CDR3 DNA sequence: TGTGCCAGCAGCCATTCCTACGAGCAGTACTTC. This codes for CASSHSYEQYF. The chain is built from TRBV5-5 and TRBJ2-7; no clear D gene. The germline V gene encodes CDR1 SGHKS and CDR2 YYEKEE (reference sequence). CDR3 size: 11 residues. The V end lost 4 bases, the J end lost 1 base, and 3 bases lay between the germline ends.

This sequence joins TRBV6-1 and TRBJ1-2; 9 bases fit TRBD1. The CDR3 runs to 16 residues. V shed 2 bases, J shed 2 bases, and the junction held 6 bases outside the gene matches. The germline gives CDR1 MNHNS, CDR2 SASEGT. CDR3 loop: CASSEYPGQGNYGYTF. CDR3 in DNA: TGTGCCAGCAGTGAATACCCCGGACAGGGGAACTATGGCTACACCTTC.

This clone is a singleton in its sample. The V and J genes are TRBV27 and TRBJ1-1; D is unresolved. The V and J ends lost 2 bases and 1 base respectively, with 11 bases between them. Germline V gives CDR1 MNHEY, CDR2 SMNVEV (reference sequence). This CDR3 has 15 amino acids. DNA of the CDR3: TGTGCCAGCAGTTTAAAGGCAGATACGAACACTGAAGCTTTCTTT. Translated: CASSLKADTNTEAFF.

The chain links TRBV27 to TRBJ1-4, with D unclear. The CDR3 covers 14 residues. Germline CDR1 MNHEY, CDR2 SMNVEV (reference sequence). V was pared by 4 bases and J by 2 bases, with 8 bases between. CDR3 nucleotides: TGTGCCAGCAGTTGGGTGGGCACTAATGAAAAACTGTTTTTT. Its protein product is CASSWVGTNEKLFF.

The J gene is TRBJ1-2, the V gene TRBV27; 7 bases are shared with TRBD1. Germline V lookup: CDR1 MNHEY, CDR2 SMNVEV (reference sequence). Unmatched junction bases numbered 9, after V lost 4 bases and J lost 7 bases. The length of the CDR3 is 14 residues. The CDR3 DNA sequence: TGTGCCAGCAGTTCCCTCCTACAGGGGTTTGGCTACACCTTC. Amino acids: CASSSLLQGFGYTF.

The chain links TRBV15 to TRBJ2-7; no reliable D call. The CDR3 runs to 13 residues. Germline lookup yields CDR1 LNHNV and CDR2 YYDKDF (reference sequence). Trimming left V 1 base short and J 2 bases short, with 6 bases between. CDR3 in amino acids: CATSRARTYEQYF. CDR3 nucleotides: TGTGCCACCAGCAGAGCCAGGACCTACGAGCAGTACTTC. Looking up the rest from reference TRBV15 and TRBJ2-7 gives the full variable domain: DAMVIQNPRYQVTQFGKPVTLSCSQTLNHNVMYWYQQKSSQAPKLLFHYYDKDFNNEADTPDNFQSRRPNTSFCFLDIRSPGLGDTAMYLCATSRARTYEQYFGPGTRLTVT.

The chain employs TRBV6-1 and TRBJ1-5, with 10 bases that match TRBD1. Looked up from germline, CDR1 is MNHNS and CDR2 is SASEGT. The CDR3 spans 16 residues. V dropped 3 bases and J dropped 2; count of bases not matched to a gene: 4. In DNA, the CDR3 is TGTGCCAGCAGTGACATGGACAGGGGGGGCAATCAGCCCCAGCATTTT. Translating it yields CASSDMDRGGNQPQHF.

The chain joins TRBV2 to TRBJ1-5, with D hard to call. Between the trimmed V and J ends, which lost 6 bases and 8 bases, there was a span of 14 bases. Per the germline V gene, CDR1 is SNHLY and CDR2 is FYNNEI. This CDR3 has 13 amino acids. The CDR3, as DNA: TGTGCCAGCAGAGTGGTGGTCTGGGAGCCCCAGCATTTT. Translated: CASRVVVWEPQHF.

The chain uses TRBV6-4 and TRBJ2-2; a possible D gene is TRBD2 (7 bases). The CDR3 covers 17 residues. CDR1 and CDR2 from the germline V gene are MRHNA and SNTAGT. V was clipped by 0 bases and J by 2 bases, with 13 bases between them. The CDR3 bases are TGTGCCAGCAGTGACTCTCTCAGCGGGACAAACACCGGGGAGCTGTTTTTT. It is translated as CASSDSLSGTNTGELFF.